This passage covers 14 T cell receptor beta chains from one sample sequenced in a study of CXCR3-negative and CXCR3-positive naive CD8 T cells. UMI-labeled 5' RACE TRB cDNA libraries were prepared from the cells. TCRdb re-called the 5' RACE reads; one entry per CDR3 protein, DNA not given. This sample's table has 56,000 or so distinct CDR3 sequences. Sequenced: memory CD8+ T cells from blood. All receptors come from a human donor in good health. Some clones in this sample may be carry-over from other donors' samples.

CDR3 region: CASSLARSYNSPLHF. The chain uses TRBV7-2 and TRBJ1-6. The CDR3 loop spans 15 amino acids. Germline-derived CDR1 and CDR2 are SGHTA and FQGNSA.

CDR3 protein: CASSLGAAGELFF. The chain recombines TRBV7-9 with TRBJ2-2; the D gene TCRdb calls, TRBD2, cannot be checked with no DNA. CDR1 and CDR2 from the germline V gene are SEHNR and FQNEAQ (reference sequence). This CDR3 comprises 13 residues.

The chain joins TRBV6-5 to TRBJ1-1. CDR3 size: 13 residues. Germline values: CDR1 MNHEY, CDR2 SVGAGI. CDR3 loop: CASSFTRNTEAFF.

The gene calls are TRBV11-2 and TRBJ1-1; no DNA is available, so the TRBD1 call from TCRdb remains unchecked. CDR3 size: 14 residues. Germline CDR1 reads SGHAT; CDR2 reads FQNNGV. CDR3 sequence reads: CASSLGSGQTGAFF.

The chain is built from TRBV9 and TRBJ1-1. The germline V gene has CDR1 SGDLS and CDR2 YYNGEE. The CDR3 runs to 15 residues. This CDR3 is CASSADSIMNTEAFF.

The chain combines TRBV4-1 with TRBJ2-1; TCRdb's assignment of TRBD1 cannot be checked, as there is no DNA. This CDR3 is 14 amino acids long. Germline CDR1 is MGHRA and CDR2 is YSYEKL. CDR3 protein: CASSTGGGNNEQFF.

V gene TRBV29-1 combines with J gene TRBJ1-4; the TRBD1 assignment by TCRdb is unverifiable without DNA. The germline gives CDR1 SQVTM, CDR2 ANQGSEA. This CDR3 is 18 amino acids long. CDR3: CSVEVGQGASILGEKLFF.

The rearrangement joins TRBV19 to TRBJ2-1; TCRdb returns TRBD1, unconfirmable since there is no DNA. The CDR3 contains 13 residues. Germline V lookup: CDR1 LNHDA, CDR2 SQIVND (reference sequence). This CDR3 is CASKAQGPHEQFF.

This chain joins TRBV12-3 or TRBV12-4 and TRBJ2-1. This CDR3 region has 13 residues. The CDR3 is CASSPEVRNEQFF.

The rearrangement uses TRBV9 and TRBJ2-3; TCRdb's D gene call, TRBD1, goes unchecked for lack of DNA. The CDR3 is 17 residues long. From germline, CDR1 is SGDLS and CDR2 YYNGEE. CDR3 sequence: CASSPQGYQTSTDTQYF.

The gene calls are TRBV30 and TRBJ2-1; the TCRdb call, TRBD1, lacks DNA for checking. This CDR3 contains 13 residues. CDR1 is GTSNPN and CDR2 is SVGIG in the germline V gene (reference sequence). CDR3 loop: CAGGRGPRNEQFF.

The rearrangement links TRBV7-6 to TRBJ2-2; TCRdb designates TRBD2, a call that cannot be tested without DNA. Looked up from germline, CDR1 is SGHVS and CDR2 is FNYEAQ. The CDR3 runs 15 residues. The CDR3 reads CASSLAGRNTGELFF.

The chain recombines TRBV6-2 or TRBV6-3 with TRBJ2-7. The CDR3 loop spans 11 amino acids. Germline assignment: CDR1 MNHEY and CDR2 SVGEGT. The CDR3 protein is CASSRTYEQYF.

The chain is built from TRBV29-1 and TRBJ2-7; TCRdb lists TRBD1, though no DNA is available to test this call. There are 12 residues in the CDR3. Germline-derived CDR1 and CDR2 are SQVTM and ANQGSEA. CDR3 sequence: CSVMGGAYEQYF.